The 26 T cell receptor beta chains listed next were all sequenced from one sample in a study of CD8 T cells in ankylosing spondylitis (dated by TCRdb to between 2016 and 2019). Overall study results and their limits: A TCR beta motif made up of several highly homologous amino acid variants appeared to be characteristic of blood from ankylosing spondylitis patients.

Preparation of the library involved 5' RACE. TCRdb lists the instrument as Illumina HiSeq 2500. TCRdb reworked the public reads: Q25 trimming with fastp, MiXCR clone assembly, productive beta chains retained. Under each unique CDR3 protein, matching rows form one entry showing the most common genes and DNA. The table for this sample lists around 430,000 distinct CDR3 sequences; about 15% of them were counted only once. Just over 1% of the sample is held by the ten biggest clonotypes. What these receptors recognize is not known. Input material: blood, either unsorted or a sorted T cell fraction (not recorded which). These receptors all stem from a male donor with ankylosing spondylitis.

This chain joins TRBV4-1 and TRBJ1-2, with unresolved D. V was shortened by 4 bases and J by 0 bases, with 9 bases between the two germline ends. This CDR3 region has 14 residues. Germline V gene sequence: CDR1 MGHRA, CDR2 YSYEKL. As DNA, the CDR3 is TGCGCCAGCAGCCTAATCCCAGCTAACTATGGCTACACCTTC. Encoded protein: CASSLIPANYGYTF.

This clonotype was found a few times. The V call is TRBV3-1, the J call TRBJ2-1, with D perhaps TRBD1 (5 bases). CDR1 is LGHDT, CDR2 YNNKEL, per germline (reference sequence). This CDR3 has 12 amino acids. The ends were cut back, 9 bases at V and 9 bases at J, with 15 bases in the middle. CDR3 region: CASRPSTGEQFF. The DNA for the CDR3 is TGTGCCAGTAGACCCTCCACAGGTGAGCAGTTCTTC.

The rearrangement links TRBV19 to TRBJ1-1; no firm D call. V dropped 7 bases and J dropped 3 bases, with 9 bases sitting between them. From germline, CDR1 is LNHDA and CDR2 SQIVND (reference sequence). This CDR3 contains 12 residues. CDR3 in amino acids: CASKRVDTEAFF. CDR3 bases: TGTGCCAGTAAGAGGGTGGACACTGAAGCTTTCTTT.

The J gene is TRBJ1-5, the V gene TRBV6-2 or TRBV6-3; D is ambiguous. This CDR3 region has 15 residues. The ends were cut back, 4 bases at V and 0 bases at J, with 10 bases in the middle. Germline loops: CDR1 MNHEY, CDR2 SVGEGT. The CDR3, as DNA: TGTGCCAGCAGTTCGTGGGGATATAGCAATCAGCCCCAGCATTTT. This sequence encodes CASSSWGYSNQPQHF.

The chain uses TRBV5-1 and TRBJ2-7, with 16 nucleotides matching TRBD2. V was clipped by 4 bases and J by 3 bases; unmatched bases: 10. The germline CDR1 and CDR2 sequences are SGHRS and YFSETQ. The CDR3 sequence is 18 residues long. The CDR3 DNA is TGCGCCAGCAGCCAGCGGAGGGGACTAGCGGGGGGGCACTACGAGCAGTACTTC. Translated: CASSQRRGLAGGHYEQYF.

At least ten counts were recorded for this clonotype. J is TRBJ1-2 and V is TRBV12-3 or TRBV12-4; D unclear. Trimming took off 3 bases at V and 8 bases at J, with 13 bases between the two ends. The CDR3 is made up of 13 amino acids. The CDR3 DNA follows: TGTGCCAGCAGTTTTCGCCAGGAAAAAGGCTACACCTTC. Protein product: CASSFRQEKGYTF.

The table lists this clonotype with a few counts. The gene calls are TRBV20-1 and TRBJ2-3, with 13 bases matching TRBD2. This CDR3 is 17 amino acids long. Germline V gene sequence: CDR1 DFQATT, CDR2 SNEGSKA (reference sequence). The CDR3 protein is CSLEGLAGDTGTDTQYF. The CDR3 nucleotides are TGCAGCTTGGAAGGACTAGCGGGAGATACTGGCACAGATACGCAGTATTTT.

The rearrangement joins TRBV15 to TRBJ1-5; 7 bases are a match to TRBD1. The germline CDR1 and CDR2 sequences are LNHNV and YYDKDF (reference sequence). The CDR3 length is 14 residues. Losses at the gene ends were 7 bases for V and 5 bases for J; bases not matched to a gene: 8. The CDR3 nucleotides are TGTGCCACCACCCTGGACAGGCCCGATCAGCCCCAGCATTTT. Translated: CATTLDRPDQPQHF. Together with reference TRBV15 and TRBJ1-5, the CDR3 gives the full variable domain: DAMVIQNPRYQVTQFGKPVTLSCSQTLNHNVMYWYQQKSSQAPKLLFHYYDKDFNNEADTPDNFQSRRPNTSFCFLDIRSPGLGDTAMYLCATTLDRPDQPQHFGDGTRLSIL.

The rearrangement uses TRBV24-1 and TRBJ2-3, with D unclear. The CDR3 consists of 11 residues. The germline CDR1 and CDR2 sequences are KGHDR and SFDVKD. V dropped 6 bases and J dropped 3 bases, with 3 bases sitting between them. The CDR3 here is CATSQTDTQYF. CDR3 nucleotides: TGTGCCACCAGTCAGACAGATACGCAGTATTTT.

The rearrangement joins TRBV12-3 or TRBV12-4 to TRBJ2-1, with D uncertain. Trimming cost V 2 bases and J 9 bases, with 14 bases left between them. The CDR3 is made up of 14 amino acids. CDR3 nucleotide sequence: TGTGCCAGCAGTTTATGGGGTACCCGCCGTGAGCAGTTCTTC. Translating gives CASSLWGTRREQFF.

The sample holds a few counts of this clonotype. The chain has TRBV5-5 and TRBJ2-1; 8 bases match TRBD1. The CDR3 runs to 15 residues. Germline CDR1 and CDR2: SGHKS and YYEKEE (reference sequence). With V trimmed by 3 bases and J by 6 bases, 8 bases remained unmatched. The CDR3 coding sequence is TGTGCCAGCAGCTCCTCCGGCGACAGGGGCAATGAGCAGTTCTTC. Residues: CASSSSGDRGNEQFF.

The chain carries TRBV20-1 and TRBJ2-5; perhaps TRBD2 as D (5 bases). This CDR3 has 13 residues. Germline CDR1 is DFQATT and CDR2 is SNEGSKA (reference sequence). Trimming stripped 6 bases from V and 5 bases from J, with 16 bases between. The CDR3 region has the DNA TGCAGTGCCTTCTTGAGCCCGGGGGAGACCCAGTACTTC. Encoded protein: CSAFLSPGETQYF.

The V and J genes are TRBV5-6 and TRBJ2-7; D possibly matches TRBD1 or TRBD2 (5 bases each). CDR1 and CDR2 (germline): SGHDT, YYEEEE. This CDR3 region has 15 residues. V lost 5 bases and J 0 bases, leaving 15 bases between the germline ends. CDR3 sequence reads: CASRRARAISYEQYF. In nucleotides, the CDR3 is TGTGCCAGCAGGCGGGCCAGGGCGATCTCCTACGAGCAGTACTTC.

This chain joins TRBV7-8 and TRBJ2-3; 9 bases map to TRBD1. V gave up 8 bases and J gave up 1 base; unmatched junction bases: 7. The V gene's germline CDR1 is SGHVS and CDR2 FQNEAQ. There are 15 residues in the CDR3. CDR3 region: CASGRRDRGTDTQYF. The DNA of the CDR3 is TGTGCCAGCGGCCGCCGGGACAGGGGCACAGATACGCAGTATTTT.

This clonotype has more than one count but fewer than ten. The CDR3 region has the DNA TGCGCCAGCAGCTTATCACTAGCGGAATCGGTCCCCCAGTACTTC. It specifies CASSLSLAESVPQYF. The chain carries TRBV5-1 and TRBJ2-5, with 8 positions matching TRBD2. The J segment lost 9 bases and the V segment lost 2 bases, leaving 12 bases of the junction unmatched. Germline CDR1 is SGHRS and CDR2 is YFSETQ. The CDR3 covers 15 residues.

The rearrangement joins TRBV5-1 to TRBJ2-1; D ambiguous. Trimming pared 0 bases from V and 5 bases from J, leaving 6 bases between. Per the germline V gene, CDR1 is SGHRS and CDR2 is YFSETQ. The CDR3 loop spans 13 amino acids. For the CDR3, the DNA is TGCGCCAGCAGCTTGGACCCCAACAATGAGCAGTTCTTC. Translating it yields CASSLDPNNEQFF.

This clonotype was detected a few times. The chain is built from TRBV20-1 and TRBJ2-2, with D uncertain. This CDR3 contains 16 residues. Germline assignment: CDR1 DFQATT and CDR2 SNEGSKA (reference sequence). Trimming shortened V by 6 bases and J by 3 bases, and 20 bases separated the two germline ends. The CDR3 nucleotides are TGCAGTGCCCCCCGGACCGGCTCAAGGGACACCGGGGAGCTGTTTTTT. It translates to CSAPRTGSRDTGELFF.

This chain connects TRBV12-3 or TRBV12-4 to TRBJ2-5, with D tentatively TRBD1 (6 bases). This CDR3 is built from 13 residues. Trimming cost V 6 bases and J 4 bases, with 12 bases left between them. CDR3 DNA sequence: TGTGCCAGCAGAGATACAGGGCGAGAGACCCAGTACTTC. It codes for CASRDTGRETQYF.

The rearrangement joins TRBV7-9 to TRBJ2-1; D may be TRBD2 (6 bases). CDR1 and CDR2 (germline): SEHNR, FQNEAQ (reference sequence). The CDR3 length is 12 residues. Between the trimmed V and J ends, which lost 1 base and 13 bases, there was a span of 11 bases. The CDR3 sequence is CASSLGGADQFF. For the CDR3, the DNA is TGTGCCAGCAGCTTAGGCGGGGCGGATCAGTTCTTC.

V is TRBV7-2 and J is TRBJ1-2, with 9 nucleotides matching TRBD1. Trimming took 5 bases from V and 5 from J; bases not matched to a gene: 15. The germline V gene has CDR1 SGHTA and CDR2 FQGNSA. CDR3 length equals 17 residues. The CDR3: CASSPGGTGRGSYGYTF. In DNA, the CDR3 is TGTGCCAGCAGCCCGGGAGGGACAGGGAGGGGCAGTTATGGCTACACCTTC. Drawing the rest from reference TRBV7-2 and TRBJ1-2, the complete variable domain is GAGVSQSPSNKVTEKGKDVELRCDPISGHTALYWYRQSLGQGLEFLIYFQGNSAPDKSGLPSDRFSAERTGGSVSTLTIQRTQQEDSAVYLCASSPGGTGRGSYGYTFGSGTRLTVV.

The chain carries TRBV5-1 and TRBJ2-7; D possibly matches TRBD1 or TRBD2 (5 bases each). Trimming removed 7 bases from V and 5 bases from J, with 16 bases in between. CDR1 and CDR2 from the germline V gene are SGHRS and YFSETQ. The CDR3 is made up of 13 amino acids. CDR3 nucleotides: TGCGCCAGCCACCGGGACCCCGAAGACGAGCAGTACTTC. Translating gives CASHRDPEDEQYF.

This chain links TRBV20-1 with TRBJ2-7; 8 bases match TRBD1. Looked up from germline, CDR1 is DFQATT and CDR2 is SNEGSKA (reference sequence). The V gene end was trimmed by 1 base and the J gene end by 0 bases; junction bases not matched to a gene: 17. The CDR3 has 19 amino acids. The chain's CDR3 is CSARGAGTGGASGSYEQYF. For the CDR3, the DNA is TGCAGTGCTAGAGGTGCTGGGACAGGAGGGGCCAGTGGCTCCTACGAGCAGTACTTC.

The chain combines TRBV2 with TRBJ1-4, with D hard to call. The CDR3 extends over 15 amino acids. The V gene's germline CDR1 is SNHLY and CDR2 FYNNEI. The V and J ends lost 4 bases and 0 bases respectively, with 9 bases between them. The CDR3 DNA reads as TGTGCCAGCAGTGTTGGGTCGTCAACTAATGAAAAACTGTTTTTT. As protein: CASSVGSSTNEKLFF.

The genes are TRBV7-9 and TRBJ1-1, with 7 bases that match TRBD1. The CDR3 spans 14 residues. Germline CDR1 reads SEHNR; CDR2 reads FQNEAQ (reference sequence). V was pared by 5 bases and J by 1 base, with 4 bases of the junction left unmatched. CDR3 nucleotide sequence: TGTGCCAGCAGCGAACGACAGGGGAACACTGAAGCTTTCTTT. Its protein is CASSERQGNTEAFF.

The CDR3 is CASSEAGFYGDEQYF. The CDR3 DNA reads as TGTGCCAGCAGTGAAGCGGGGTTTTACGGCGACGAGCAGTACTTC. This chain uses TRBV2 with TRBJ2-7; D is undetermined. V lost 0 bases to trimming and J lost 5 bases, with 14 bases between them. The CDR3 contains 15 residues. Germline assignment: CDR1 SNHLY and CDR2 FYNNEI.

This clonotype was seen more than once but under ten times. The chain uses TRBV6-5 and TRBJ2-1; weak D call: TRBD2 (7 bases). The V end was cut by 7 bases, the J end by 9 bases, with 13 bases between. This CDR3 is 12 amino acids long. CDR1 MNHEY and CDR2 SVGAGI come from the germline V gene. CDR3 region: CASTSRGAEQFF. The CDR3 region has the DNA TGTGCCAGCACCAGCCGGGGGGCTGAGCAGTTCTTC.